Shown below are 12 T cell receptor beta chains from a single sample sequenced in a study of metastatic and nonmetastatic thyroid tumors. TCRdb reprocessed the PCR reads using MiXCR. This table holds about 19,000 clones, roughly 17% found once. No treatment had been given to any patient before thyroid surgery. The sequenced sample was blood. These receptors came from a male donor with papillary thyroid cancer or a benign thyroid nodule (not recorded which). Some clones in this sample may be carry-over from other donors' samples.

This chain connects TRBV7-2 to TRBJ1-1, with TRBD1 identical over 11 bases. The germline V gene encodes CDR1 SGHTA and CDR2 FQGNSA. The J segment lost 4 bases and the V segment lost 6 bases, leaving 1 base of the junction unmatched. The CDR3 contains 13 residues. The CDR3 spells CASSGTGGTEAFF. Here the CDR3 DNA reads TGTGCCAGCAGTGGGACAGGGGGCACTGAAGCTTTCTTT.

This clone was picked up many times. This sequence joins TRBV27 and TRBJ2-1; D assignment may be TRBD1 or TRBD2 (5 bases each). V lost 3 bases and J 6 bases, leaving 15 bases between the germline ends. CDR3 length equals 15 residues. Germline V gene lookup returns CDR1 MNHEY and CDR2 SMNVEV (reference sequence). CDR3 in amino acids: CASSLGDPGCNEQFF. The DNA for the CDR3 is TGTGCCAGCAGTTTGGGGGACCCCGGGTGCAATGAGCAGTTCTTC.

The table lists this clone with many counts. The genes are TRBV27 and TRBJ2-1, with 8 nucleotides matching TRBD2. Trimming at V came to 1 base and at J to 3 bases, leaving 5 bases not matched to a gene. The CDR3 totals 16 residues. CDR1 is MNHEY, CDR2 SMNVEV, per germline (reference sequence). CDR3 DNA: TGTGCCAGCAGTTTATTACCGACTAGCGACTACAATGAGCAGTTCTTC. This codes for CASSLLPTSDYNEQFF.

This rearrangement joins TRBV12-3 or TRBV12-4 to TRBJ2-1; TRBD2 might be the D (5 bases). The V end was cut by 3 bases, the J end by 6 bases, with 6 bases between. The length of the CDR3 is 12 residues. CDR3 region: CASSFGGNEQFF. CDR3 DNA sequence: TGTGCCAGCAGTTTCGGAGGCAATGAGCAGTTCTTC.

This clone occurred many times. J is TRBJ2-7 and V is TRBV7-9; D gene ambiguous. CDR3 length equals 15 residues. The V and J ends lost 1 base and 0 bases respectively, with 10 bases between them. Germline V CDR1 and CDR2: SEHNR, FQNEAQ (reference sequence). CDR3 sequence reads: CASSLEGGSSYEQYF. The CDR3 nucleotides read TGTGCCAGCAGCTTAGAGGGTGGCAGCTCCTACGAGCAGTACTTC.

In regard to this clone: A much larger clone differs by one base, so this may be a read error. V and J are TRBV7-3 and TRBJ1-1; D ambiguous. Trimming cost V 1 base and J 4 bases, with 7 bases left between them. The CDR3 consists of 13 residues. The germline gives CDR1 SGHTA, CDR2 FQGTGA. The CDR3 region has the DNA TGTGCCAGCAGCTTAATAGAGTCCACTGAAGCTTTCTTT. Amino acids: CASSLIESTEAFF.

In its sample, this clone was seen many times. This chain links TRBV29-1 with TRBJ2-3, with TRBD2 as a possible D gene (6 bases). The CDR3 length is 14 residues. The germline gives CDR1 SQVTM, CDR2 ANQGSEA. The V end lost 3 bases, the J end lost 7 bases, and 17 bases lay between the germline ends. CDR3 amino acids: CSVENGRGGNTQYF. DNA for the CDR3: TGCAGCGTTGAGAACGGACGGGGAGGAAATACGCAGTATTTT.

This clone was counted many times. V and J are TRBV2 and TRBJ2-6; 7 bases fit TRBD1. The V gene end was trimmed by 8 bases and the J gene end by 4 bases; junction bases not matched to a gene: 11. This CDR3 comprises 16 residues. The germline gives CDR1 SNHLY, CDR2 FYNNEI. The CDR3 region has the DNA TGTGCCAGCTTGCCCACGACAGGGTCCGGGGCCAACGTCCTGACTTTC. It is translated as CASLPTTGSGANVLTF.

The chain uses TRBV4-1 and TRBJ1-2, with D possibly matching TRBD1 (5 bases). V lost 4 bases to trimming and J lost 5 bases, with 14 bases between them. Germline CDR1 reads MGHRA; CDR2 reads YSYEKL. The CDR3 is made up of 14 amino acids. The CDR3 DNA sequence: TGCGCCAGCAGCCCGGGCCAGGGAAAATATGGCTACACCTTC. Its translation: CASSPGQGKYGYTF.

This clone qualifies as medium-sized. This chain uses TRBV5-1 with TRBJ2-2; D might be TRBD1 (5 bases). This CDR3 region has 17 residues. V dropped 2 bases and J dropped 2 bases, with 16 bases sitting between them. CDR1 is SGHRS and CDR2 is YFSETQ in the germline V gene. The CDR3 DNA reads TGCGCCAGCAGCTTCTTCGGCAGGGCAAGTAACACCGGGGAGCTGTTTTTT. Amino acid sequence: CASSFFGRASNTGELFF.

In this sample, this clone turned up many times. The rearrangement joins TRBV9 to TRBJ2-3; D is ambiguous. V was shortened by 0 bases and J by 2 bases, with 13 bases between the two germline ends. The germline V gene encodes CDR1 SGDLS and CDR2 YYNGEE. The CDR3 runs to 16 residues. CDR3 bases: TGTGCCAGCAGCGTAGAGGGTACTACACCCACAGATACGCAGTATTTT. Translated: CASSVEGTTPTDTQYF.

The sample holds many counts of this clone. The rearrangement joins TRBV20-1 to TRBJ1-5; D call uncertain. From germline, CDR1 is DFQATT and CDR2 SNEGSKA (reference sequence). V dropped 1 base and J dropped 3 bases, with 10 bases sitting between them. The CDR3 contains 14 residues. In DNA, the CDR3 is TGCAGTGCTAGAGTAGGGAGGTACAATCAGCCCCAGCATTTT. Its protein product is CSARVGRYNQPQHF.